The 9 T cell receptor beta chains reported below all come from one sample, sequenced in a study of blood T cell repertoires in COVID-19 (dated by TCRdb to the early 2020s). Libraries were built with the immunoSEQ multiplex PCR assay. What TCRdb holds here is the immuneACCESS table cut down to in-frame rearrangements. Part of the clones is not present; checked against another copy, under half of the missing clones reflect an unresolved V gene, and the others are unexplained. The sample table contains 150,000 or so clones; only one count was recorded for roughly 91% of them. The ten largest clones capture roughly 2.3% of the sample. Sequencing input: peripheral blood. These TCRs come from a man younger than 35 with acute or convalescent COVID-19.

This clone occurred a few times. The chain joins TRBV19 to TRBJ2-1; TRBD2 matches 16 bases. The CDR3 runs 22 residues. In germline, CDR1 is LNHDA, CDR2 SQIVND (reference sequence). J was trimmed by 0 bases and V by 6 bases; bases with no gene match: 17. DNA for the CDR3: TGTGCCAGTAGCTTCTCTCCGGGACTAGCGGGAGGGTCCTCCAGCTCCTACAATGAGCAGTTCTTC. Translating it yields CASSFSPGLAGGSSSSYNEQFF. Combining the CDR3 with reference TRBV19 and TRBJ2-1 gives the whole variable domain DGGITQSPKYLFRKEGQNVTLSCEQNLNHDAMYWYRQDPGQGLRLIYYSQIVNDFQKGDIAEGYSVSREKKESFPLTVTSAQKNPTAFYLCASSFSPGLAGGSSSSYNEQFFGPGTRLTVL.

The V and J genes are TRBV6-5 and TRBJ2-3; D is perhaps TRBD2 (6 bases). Germline CDR1 reads MNHEY; CDR2 reads SVGAGI. Trimming removed 2 bases at V and 4 bases at J, with 7 bases between. This CDR3 comprises 13 residues. CDR3 in amino acids: CASSYRRADTQYF. CDR3 nucleotide sequence: TGTGCCAGCAGTTACCGGAGGGCAGATACGCAGTATTTT.

This clone was seen just once. The chain has TRBV19 and TRBJ1-1; D unresolved. This CDR3 has 12 amino acids. Germline values: CDR1 LNHDA, CDR2 SQIVND (reference sequence). V lost 5 bases and J lost 6, with 10 bases in between. The CDR3 is CASSPPGAEAFF. CDR3 nucleotide sequence: TGTGCCAGTAGTCCCCCAGGCGCTGAAGCTTTCTTT.

The rearrangement links TRBV4-1 to TRBJ2-3; 10 nucleotides match TRBD1. This CDR3 is built from 16 residues. The germline V gene encodes CDR1 MGHRA and CDR2 YSYEKL. Trimming cost V 4 bases and J 0 bases; bases outside gene matches: 4. In DNA, the CDR3 is TGCGCCAGCAGCCTCCGGGACAGGGGTAGCACAGATACGCAGTATTTT. Encoded protein: CASSLRDRGSTDTQYF.

CDR3 region: CASSLGQGANEKLFF. Here the CDR3 DNA reads TGCGCCAGCAGCTTGGGGCAGGGGGCTAATGAAAAACTGTTTTTT. The chain carries TRBV5-1 and TRBJ1-4, with TRBD1 identical over 7 bases. There are 15 residues in the CDR3. The junction had 2 bases not matched to a gene; V was cut back by 0 bases and J by 3 bases. CDR1 SGHRS and CDR2 YFSETQ come from the germline V gene.

V usage is TRBV12-3 or TRBV12-4 and J usage is TRBJ2-3; D not resolved. Between the trimmed V and J ends, which lost 10 bases and 0 bases, there was a span of 11 bases. The CDR3 totals 13 residues. This CDR3 is CATKKTSTDTQYF. The CDR3 nucleotides are TGTGCCACCAAGAAGACTAGCACAGATACGCAGTATTTT.

The chain employs TRBV5-1 and TRBJ1-6; D gene ambiguous. This CDR3 is built from 14 residues. Trimming removed 1 base at V and 5 bases at J, with 7 bases between. Germline-derived CDR1 and CDR2 are SGHRS and YFSETQ. CDR3 nucleotides: TGCGCCAGCAGCTTGAACGGGGATAATTCACCCCTCCACTTT. Encoded protein: CASSLNGDNSPLHF.

The chain combines TRBV3-1 (or the pseudogene TRBV3-2) with TRBJ1-2; D unresolved. Trimming shortened V by 7 bases and J by 4 bases, and 19 bases separated the two germline ends. The CDR3 has 15 amino acids. Per germline, CDR1 LGHDT and CDR2 YNNKEL (reference sequence). This chain's CDR3 is CASKPQKFGFYGYTF. The DNA of the CDR3 is TGTGCCAGCAAACCCCAAAAATTCGGTTTCTATGGCTACACCTTC.

The V gene is TRBV5-1, the J gene TRBJ2-3; 9 bases fit TRBD2. J lost 2 bases, V lost 3 bases, and 13 bases had no gene match. Germline values: CDR1 SGHRS, CDR2 YFSETQ. This CDR3 spans 18 amino acids. DNA of the CDR3: TGCGCCAGCAGCTCGCTGCGAGATAGCGGGGGCCTCACAGATACGCAGTATTTT. Translation: CASSSLRDSGGLTDTQYF.